The 2 T cell receptor beta chains given below trace back to one sample, sequenced in a study of blood T cell repertoires in COVID-19. The method was immunoSEQ multiplex PCR; TCRdb's version includes in-frame clones alone and lacks a portion of them. The table records roughly 310,000 clones, over 85% of them present only once. Input material: PBMCs or T cells enriched from blood (not recorded which). Source of these receptors: a man aged 60 to 75 who had recovered from COVID-19.

This chain joins TRBV4-1 and TRBJ2-2, with 8 bases aligning to TRBD1. The CDR3 is made up of 16 amino acids. The germline gives CDR1 MGHRA, CDR2 YSYEKL. The J segment lost 2 bases and the V segment lost 3 bases, leaving 5 bases of the junction unmatched. CDR3 in DNA: TGCGCCAGCAGCCATGGGACAGGAGTTAACACCGGGGAGCTGTTTTTT. Translating it yields CASSHGTGVNTGELFF.

This clone was seen only a few times. CDR3: CATSKTGTGLFQPQHF. CDR3 DNA sequence: TGTGCCACCAGCAAAACCGGGACAGGGCTTTTTCAGCCCCAGCATTTT. The rearrangement uses TRBV15 and TRBJ1-5, with 9 bases aligning to TRBD1. The CDR3 runs 16 residues. Germline V gives CDR1 LNHNV, CDR2 YYDKDF (reference sequence). V shed 4 bases, J shed 6 bases, and the junction held 10 bases outside the gene matches.